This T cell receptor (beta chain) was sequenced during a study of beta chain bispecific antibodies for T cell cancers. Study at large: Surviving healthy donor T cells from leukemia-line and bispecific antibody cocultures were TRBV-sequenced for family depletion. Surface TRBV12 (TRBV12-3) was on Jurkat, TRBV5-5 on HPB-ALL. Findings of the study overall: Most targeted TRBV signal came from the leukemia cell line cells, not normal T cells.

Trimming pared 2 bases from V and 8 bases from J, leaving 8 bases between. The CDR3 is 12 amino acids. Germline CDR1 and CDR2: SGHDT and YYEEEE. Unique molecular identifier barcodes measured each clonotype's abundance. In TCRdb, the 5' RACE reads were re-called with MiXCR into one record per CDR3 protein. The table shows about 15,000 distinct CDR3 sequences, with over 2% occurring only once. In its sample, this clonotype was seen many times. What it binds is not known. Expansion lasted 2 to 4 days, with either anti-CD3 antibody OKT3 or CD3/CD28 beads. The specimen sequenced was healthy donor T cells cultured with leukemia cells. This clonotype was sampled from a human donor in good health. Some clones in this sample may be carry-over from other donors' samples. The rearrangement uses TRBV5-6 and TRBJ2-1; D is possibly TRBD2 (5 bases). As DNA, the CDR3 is TGTGCCAGCAGCTTTGCCGGGGATGAGCAGTTCTTC. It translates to CASSFAGDEQFF.